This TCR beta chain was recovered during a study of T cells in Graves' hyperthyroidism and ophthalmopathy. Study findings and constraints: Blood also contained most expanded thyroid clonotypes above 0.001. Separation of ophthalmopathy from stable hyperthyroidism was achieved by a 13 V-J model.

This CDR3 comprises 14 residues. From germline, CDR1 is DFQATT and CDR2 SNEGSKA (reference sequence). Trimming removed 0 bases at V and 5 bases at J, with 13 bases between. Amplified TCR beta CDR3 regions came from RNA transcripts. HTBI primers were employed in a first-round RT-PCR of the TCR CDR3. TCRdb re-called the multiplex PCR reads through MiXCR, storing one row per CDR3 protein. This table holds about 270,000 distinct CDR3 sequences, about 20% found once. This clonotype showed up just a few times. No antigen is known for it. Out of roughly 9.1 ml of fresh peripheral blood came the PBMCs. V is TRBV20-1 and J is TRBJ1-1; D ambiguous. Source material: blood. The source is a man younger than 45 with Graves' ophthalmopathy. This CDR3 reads CSARDLVGPTEAFF. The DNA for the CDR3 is TGCAGTGCTAGAGACCTTGTAGGGCCGACTGAAGCTTTCTTT.